This T cell receptor (beta chain) was documented in a study of cytomegalovirus exposure and HLA in healthy donors. Overall study results and limits: Subsequent analysis of the 120 or so validation repertoires found a tendency for first-cohort TCR clusters to co-occur.

The table came from immunoSEQ multiplex PCR; TCRdb's copy has only in-frame clones and leaves some out. The profile shows 130,000 or so clones, 70% to 90% of them singletons. Remarks on this clone: Its specificity is not known.

The source of this sequence is a woman between 18 and 29 years old in good health and CMV-seronegative. The sample was PBMCs.

This chain's CDR3 is CASSGGQQQETQYF. The CDR3 DNA sequence: TGTGCCAGCAGCGGCGGACAGCAGCAAGAGACCCAGTACTTC. V gene TRBV9 combines with J gene TRBJ2-5; tentative D call: TRBD1 (6 bases). Germline loops: CDR1 SGDLS, CDR2 YYNGEE. V lost 3 bases and J lost 2, with 11 bases in between. The CDR3 loop spans 14 amino acids.